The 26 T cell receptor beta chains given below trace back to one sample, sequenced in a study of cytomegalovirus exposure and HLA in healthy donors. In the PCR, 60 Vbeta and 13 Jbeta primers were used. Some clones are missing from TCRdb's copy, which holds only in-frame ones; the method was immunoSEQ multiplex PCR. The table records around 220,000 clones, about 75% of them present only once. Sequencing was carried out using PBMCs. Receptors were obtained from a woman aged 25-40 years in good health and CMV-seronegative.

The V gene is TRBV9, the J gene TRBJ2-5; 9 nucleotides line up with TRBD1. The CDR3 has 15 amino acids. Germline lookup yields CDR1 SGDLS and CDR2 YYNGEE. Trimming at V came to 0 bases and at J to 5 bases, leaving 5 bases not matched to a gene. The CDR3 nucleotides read TGTGCCAGCAGCGTAGACGGGACAGGGAAGGAGACCCAGTACTTC. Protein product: CASSVDGTGKETQYF.

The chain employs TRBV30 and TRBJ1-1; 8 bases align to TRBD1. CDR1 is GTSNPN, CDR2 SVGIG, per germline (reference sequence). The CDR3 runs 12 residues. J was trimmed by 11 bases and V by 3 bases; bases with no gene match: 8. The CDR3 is CAWSEQDRVAFF. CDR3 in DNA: TGTGCCTGGAGCGAACAGGACAGGGTTGCTTTCTTT.

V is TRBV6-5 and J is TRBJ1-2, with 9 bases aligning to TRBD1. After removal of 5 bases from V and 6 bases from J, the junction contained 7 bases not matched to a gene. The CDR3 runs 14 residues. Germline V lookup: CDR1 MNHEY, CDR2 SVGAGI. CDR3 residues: CASSEWDREDGYTF. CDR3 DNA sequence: TGTGCCAGCAGTGAATGGGACAGGGAGGATGGCTACACCTTC.

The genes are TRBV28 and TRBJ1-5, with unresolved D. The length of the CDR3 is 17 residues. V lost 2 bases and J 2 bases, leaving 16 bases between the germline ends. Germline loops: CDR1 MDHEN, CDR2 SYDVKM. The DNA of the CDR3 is TGTGCCAGCAGTTTAGCCCCCTACCTTGTGGGCAATCAGCCCCAGCATTTT. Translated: CASSLAPYLVGNQPQHF.

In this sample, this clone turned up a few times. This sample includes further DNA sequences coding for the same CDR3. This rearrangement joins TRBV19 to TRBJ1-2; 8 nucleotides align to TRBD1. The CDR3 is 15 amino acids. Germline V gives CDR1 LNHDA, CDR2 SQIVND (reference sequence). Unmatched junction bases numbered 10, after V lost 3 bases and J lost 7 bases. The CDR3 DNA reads TGTGCCAGTAGTATCCTCCCAGGGGGCTCAGGTGGCTACACCTTC. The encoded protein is CASSILPGGSGGYTF.

For the CDR3, the DNA is TGTGCCAGCAGCTTCGGAGTAGCGGGAGGTTTAGAGACCCAGTACTTC. Its protein is CASSFGVAGGLETQYF. The chain joins TRBV7-3 to TRBJ2-5; TRBD2 aligns across 10 bases. This CDR3 has 16 amino acids. Germline CDR1 reads SGHTA; CDR2 reads FQGTGA. Trimming removed 3 bases from V and 4 bases from J; junction bases left unmatched: 8. The whole variable domain, filled in from reference TRBV7-3 and TRBJ2-5, reads GAGVSQTPSNKVTEKGKYVELRCDPISGHTALYWYRQSLGQGPEFLIYFQGTGAADDSGLPNDRFFAVRPEGSVSTLKIQRTERGDSAVYLCASSFGVAGGLETQYFGPGTRLLVL.

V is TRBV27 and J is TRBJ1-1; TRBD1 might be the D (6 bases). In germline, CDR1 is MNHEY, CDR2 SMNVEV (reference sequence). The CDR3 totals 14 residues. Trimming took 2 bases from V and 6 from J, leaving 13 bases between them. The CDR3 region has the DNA TGTGCCAGCAGTTTAGGGGATGGGGGCGCTGAAGCTTTCTTT. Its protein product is CASSLGDGGAEAFF.

The CDR3 region has the DNA TGCGCCAGCAGCCAAGGGTGGAGAAGTACCTACGAGCAGTACTTC. The encoded protein is CASSQGWRSTYEQYF. The V call is TRBV4-1, the J call TRBJ2-7; D not resolved. Germline CDR1 reads MGHRA; CDR2 reads YSYEKL. This CDR3 comprises 15 residues. V lost 1 base and J lost 2, with 12 bases in between.

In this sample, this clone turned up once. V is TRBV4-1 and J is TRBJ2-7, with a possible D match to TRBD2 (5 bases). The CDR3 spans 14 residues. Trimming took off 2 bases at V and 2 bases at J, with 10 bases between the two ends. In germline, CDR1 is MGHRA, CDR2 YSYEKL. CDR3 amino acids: CASSQHDGTYEQYF. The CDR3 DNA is TGCGCCAGCAGCCAACACGACGGGACCTACGAGCAGTACTTC.

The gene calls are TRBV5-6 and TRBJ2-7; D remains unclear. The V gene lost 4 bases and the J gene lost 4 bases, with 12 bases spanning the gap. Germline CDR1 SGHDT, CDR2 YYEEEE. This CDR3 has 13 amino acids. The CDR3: CASSPFNFYEQYF. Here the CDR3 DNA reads TGTGCCAGCAGCCCGTTCAACTTTTACGAGCAGTACTTC.

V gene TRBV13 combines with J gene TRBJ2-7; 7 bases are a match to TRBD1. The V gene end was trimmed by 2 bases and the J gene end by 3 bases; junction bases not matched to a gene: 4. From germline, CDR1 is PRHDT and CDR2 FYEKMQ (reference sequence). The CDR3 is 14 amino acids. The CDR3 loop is CASSLTQGYYEQYF. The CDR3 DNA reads TGTGCCAGCAGCTTAACACAGGGGTACTACGAGCAGTACTTC.

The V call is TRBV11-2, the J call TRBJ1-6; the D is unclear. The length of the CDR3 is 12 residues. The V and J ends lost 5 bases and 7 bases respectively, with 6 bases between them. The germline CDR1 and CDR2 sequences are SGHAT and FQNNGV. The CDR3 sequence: CASSQQNSPLHF. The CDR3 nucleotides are TGTGCCAGCAGCCAACAGAATTCACCCCTCCACTTT.

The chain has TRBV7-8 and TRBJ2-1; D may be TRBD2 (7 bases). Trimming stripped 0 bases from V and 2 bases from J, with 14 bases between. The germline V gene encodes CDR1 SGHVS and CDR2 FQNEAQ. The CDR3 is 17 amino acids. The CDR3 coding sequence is TGTGCCAGCAGCTTAGCCCCTAGGGGGAGGGCCTACAATGAGCAGTTCTTC. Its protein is CASSLAPRGRAYNEQFF.

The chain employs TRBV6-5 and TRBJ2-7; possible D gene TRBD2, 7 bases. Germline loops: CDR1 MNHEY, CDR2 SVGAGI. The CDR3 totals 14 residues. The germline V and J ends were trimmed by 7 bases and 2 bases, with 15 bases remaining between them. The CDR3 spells CASMGGLPPYEQYF. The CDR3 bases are TGTGCCAGCATGGGGGGGCTGCCACCCTACGAGCAGTACTTC.

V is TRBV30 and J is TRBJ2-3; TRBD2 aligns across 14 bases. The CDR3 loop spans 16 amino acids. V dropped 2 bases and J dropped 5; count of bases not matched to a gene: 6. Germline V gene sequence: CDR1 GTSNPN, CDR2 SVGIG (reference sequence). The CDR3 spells CAWSPGLAGGGDTQYF. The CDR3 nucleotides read TGTGCCTGGAGTCCCGGACTAGCGGGGGGAGGAGATACGCAGTATTTT.

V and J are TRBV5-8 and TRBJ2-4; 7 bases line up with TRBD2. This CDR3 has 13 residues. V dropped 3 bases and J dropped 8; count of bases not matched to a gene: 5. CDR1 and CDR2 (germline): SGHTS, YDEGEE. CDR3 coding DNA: TGTGCCAGCAGCTGGGAGGGTGACGACATTCAGTACTTC. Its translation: CASSWEGDDIQYF.

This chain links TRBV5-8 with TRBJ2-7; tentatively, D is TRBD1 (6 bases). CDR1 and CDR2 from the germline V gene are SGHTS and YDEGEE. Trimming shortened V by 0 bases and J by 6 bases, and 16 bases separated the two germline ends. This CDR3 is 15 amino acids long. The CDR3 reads CASSLELGTGTEQYF. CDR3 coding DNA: TGTGCCAGCAGCTTGGAGTTGGGAACAGGGACCGAGCAGTACTTC.

The CDR3 region is CASSQDLADNEQFF. In DNA, the CDR3 is TGTGCCAGCAGCCAAGACCTAGCGGATAATGAGCAGTTCTTC. V usage is TRBV14 and J usage is TRBJ2-1, with 7 bases fitting TRBD2. J was trimmed by 7 bases and V by 0 bases; bases with no gene match: 3. CDR3 size: 14 residues. Germline V gene data show CDR1 as SGHDN and CDR2 as FVKESK.

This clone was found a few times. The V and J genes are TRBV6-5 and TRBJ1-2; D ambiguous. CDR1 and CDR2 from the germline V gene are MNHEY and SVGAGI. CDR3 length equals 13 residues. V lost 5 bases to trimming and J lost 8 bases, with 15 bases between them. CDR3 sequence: CASSENEGKGYTF. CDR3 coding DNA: TGTGCCAGCAGTGAAAATGAGGGAAAAGGCTACACCTTC.

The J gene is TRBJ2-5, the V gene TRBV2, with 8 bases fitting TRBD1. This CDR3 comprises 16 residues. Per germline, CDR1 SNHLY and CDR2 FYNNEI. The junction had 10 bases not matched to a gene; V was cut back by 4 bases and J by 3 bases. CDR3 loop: CASSVDRGVLKETQYF. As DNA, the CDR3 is TGTGCCAGCAGTGTAGACAGGGGAGTTTTGAAAGAGACCCAGTACTTC. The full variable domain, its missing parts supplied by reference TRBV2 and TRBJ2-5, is EPEVTQTPSHQVTQMGQEVILRCVPISNHLYFYWYRQILGQKVEFLVSFYNNEISEKSEIFDDQFSVERPDGSNFTLKIRSTKLEDSAMYFCASSVDRGVLKETQYFGPGTRLLVL.

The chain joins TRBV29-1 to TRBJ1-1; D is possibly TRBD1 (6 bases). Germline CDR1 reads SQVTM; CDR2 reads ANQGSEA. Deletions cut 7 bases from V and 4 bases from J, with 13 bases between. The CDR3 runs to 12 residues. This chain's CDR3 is CSATGLGTEAFF. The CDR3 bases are TGCAGCGCAACAGGGTTGGGCACTGAAGCTTTCTTT. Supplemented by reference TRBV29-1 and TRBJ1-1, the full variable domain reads SAVISQKPSRDICQRGTSLTIQCQVDSQVTMMFWYRQQPGQSLTLIATANQGSEATYESGFVIDKFPISRPNLTFSTLTVSNMSPEDSSIYLCSATGLGTEAFFGQGTRLTVV.

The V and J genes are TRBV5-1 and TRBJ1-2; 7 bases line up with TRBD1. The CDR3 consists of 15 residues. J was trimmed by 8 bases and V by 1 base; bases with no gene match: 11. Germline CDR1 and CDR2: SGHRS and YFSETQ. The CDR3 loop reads CASSLSVNRGEGYTF. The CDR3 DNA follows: TGCGCCAGCAGCTTGTCGGTCAACAGGGGTGAAGGCTACACCTTC. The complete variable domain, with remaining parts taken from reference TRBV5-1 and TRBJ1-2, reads KAGVTQTPRYLIKTRGQQVTLSCSPISGHRSVSWYQQTPGQGLQFLFEYFSETQRNKGNFPGRFSGRQFSNSRSEMNVSTLELGDSALYLCASSLSVNRGEGYTFGSGTRLTVV.

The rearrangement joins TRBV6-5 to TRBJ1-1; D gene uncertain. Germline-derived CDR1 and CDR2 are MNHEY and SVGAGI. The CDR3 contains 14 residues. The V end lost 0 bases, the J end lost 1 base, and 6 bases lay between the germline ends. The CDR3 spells CASSYSRENTEAFF. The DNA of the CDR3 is TGTGCCAGCAGTTACTCACGGGAGAACACTGAAGCTTTCTTT.

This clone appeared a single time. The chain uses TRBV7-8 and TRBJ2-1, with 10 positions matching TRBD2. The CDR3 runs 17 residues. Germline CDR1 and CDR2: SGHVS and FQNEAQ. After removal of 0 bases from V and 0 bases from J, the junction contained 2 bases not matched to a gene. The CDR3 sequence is CASSLAPSGSSYNEQFF. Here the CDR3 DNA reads TGTGCCAGCAGCTTAGCACCTAGCGGGAGCTCCTACAATGAGCAGTTCTTC. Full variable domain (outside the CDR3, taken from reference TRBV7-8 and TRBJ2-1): GAGVSQSPRYKVAKRGQDVALRCDPISGHVSLFWYQQALGQGPEFLTYFQNEAQLDKSGLPSDRFFAERPEGSVSTLKIQRTQQEDSAVYLCASSLAPSGSSYNEQFFGPGTRLTVL.

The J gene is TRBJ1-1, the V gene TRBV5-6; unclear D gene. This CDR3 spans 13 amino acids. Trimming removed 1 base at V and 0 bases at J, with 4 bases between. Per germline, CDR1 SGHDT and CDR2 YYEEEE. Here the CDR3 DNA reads TGTGCCAGCAGCTTGCAGATGAACACTGAAGCTTTCTTT. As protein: CASSLQMNTEAFF. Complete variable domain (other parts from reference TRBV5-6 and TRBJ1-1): DAGVTQSPTHLIKTRGQQVTLRCSPKSGHDTVSWYQQALGQGPQFIFQYYEEEERQRGNFPDRFSGHQFPNYSSELNVNALLLGDSALYLCASSLQMNTEAFFGQGTRLTVV.

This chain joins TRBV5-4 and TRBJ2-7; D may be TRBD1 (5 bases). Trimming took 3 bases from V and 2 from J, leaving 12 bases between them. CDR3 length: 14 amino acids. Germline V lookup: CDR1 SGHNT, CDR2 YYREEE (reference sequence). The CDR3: CASSYAKGAYEQYF. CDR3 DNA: TGTGCCAGCAGCTATGCGAAAGGGGCCTACGAGCAGTACTTC.